The clone carrying this T cell receptor (beta chain) appeared a few times. The data stem from a study of beta chain features in type 1 diabetes. Sequencing targeted expressed TCRB transcripts, as all isolated RNA had been reverse transcribed. Here immunoSEQ multiplex PCR was the method, and the copy in TCRdb shows in-frame clones only, minus some. This sample carries roughly 60,000 clones, around three fifths of them seen once, and the ten largest clones take 2% to 2.5%. This CDR3 is built from 14 residues. Trimming took 7 bases from V and 3 from J, leaving 13 bases between them. Germline CDR1 is MNHEY and CDR2 is SVGAGI.

The specimen was Tregs from blood. The rearrangement joins TRBV6-5 to TRBJ2-1; maybe TRBD2 (7 bases). The sequence was obtained from a woman younger than 35 in good health. This chain's CDR3 is CASMNGGRYNEQFF. CDR3 DNA: TGTGCCAGCATGAACGGGGGGCGCTACAATGAGCAGTTCTTC.